Listed below are T cell receptor beta chains from one sample, sequenced in a study of T-cell reconstitution after alpha-beta-depleted transplantation in children. MiXCR was run by TCRdb on the PCR reads, yielding one entry per CDR3 protein. The sample yields 250,000 to 400,000 distinct CDR3 sequences, around 25% seen once. Sequenced material: PBMCs, mostly from graft donor cells, taken 180 days after TCRalphabeta/CD19-depleted stem cell transplant. The receptors derive from a male patient younger than 18 who had a stem cell transplant for acute lymphoblastic leukemia, so the T cells may come from the graft donor. CDR3s include the opening cysteine and the closing phenylalanine or tryptophan. D genes are given only for firm matches. The size of a clone is reported for some rows only, either as once, few or many, or as a class for expanded clones.

>TRBV20-1|many|TRBD1|TRBJ2-1
CSASSGTVPYNEQFF
TGCAGTGCAAGCTCCGGGACAGTGCCCTACAATGAGCAGTTCTTC
>TRBV12-3/TRBV12-4|few|TRBD2|TRBJ2-5
CASSVLAGGETQYF
TGTGCCAGCAGCGTACTAGCGGGAGGAGAGACCCAGTACTTC
>TRBV5-1|once|TRBD1|TRBJ2-2
CVSRSGQVDTGELFF
TGCGTCAGCAGATCAGGACAGGTTGACACCGGGGAGCTGTTTTTT
>TRBV6-5|few|-|TRBJ2-7
CASSYSTRRGSEQYF
TGTGCCAGCAGTTACTCGACTCGAAGGGGGTCCGAGCAGTACTTC
>TRBV29-1|-|-|TRBJ2-7
CSVEDSASYEQYF
TGCAGCGTTGAAGATAGCGCCTCCTACGAGCAGTACTTC
>TRBV11-1|few|-|TRBJ2-4
CASSSPGEAKNIQYF
TGTGCCAGCAGCTCACCGGGTGAGGCCAAAAACATTCAGTACTTC
>TRBV13|few|TRBD2|TRBJ2-5
CASSLRLAGASETQYF
TGTGCCAGCAGCTTACGGTTGGCGGGAGCTTCAGAGACCCAGTACTTC
>TRBV6-1|few|TRBD2|TRBJ2-7
CASTQLGTKFTYEQYF
TGTGCCAGCACCCAGCTCGGGACTAAATTTACCTACGAGCAGTACTTC
>TRBV27|many|TRBD2|TRBJ2-1
CASSLSGNEQFF
TGTGCCAGCAGCCTTAGCGGGAATGAGCAGTTCTTC
>TRBV7-6|-|-|TRBJ2-7
CASSLVSWRPYEQYF
TGTGCCAGCAGCTTAGTAAGCTGGAGACCCTACGAGCAGTACTTC
>TRBV7-2|few|-|TRBJ2-3
CASSRQTGVADTQYF
TGTGCCAGCAGCCGCCAAACGGGAGTCGCAGATACGCAGTATTTT
>TRBV20-1|-|-|TRBJ1-4
CSARFAGLGNEKLFF
TGCAGTGCTAGATTCGCGGGGTTGGGTAATGAAAAACTGTTTTTT
>TRBV9|-|-|TRBJ2-1
CASSVGALSYNEQFF
TGTGCCAGCAGCGTGGGGGCCCTCTCCTACAATGAGCAGTTCTTC
>TRBV6-1|many|TRBD2|TRBJ2-7
CASSGPRDYQYEQYF
TGTGCCAGCAGTGGACCCCGGGACTACCAATACGAGCAGTACTTC
>TRBV24-1|-|-|TRBJ2-7
CATSDSLLSSGQYF
TGTGCCACCAGTGATTCCCTCCTCTCGTCAGGGCAGTACTTC
>TRBV13|few|-|TRBJ1-4
CASSLSQNNEKLFF
TGTGCCAGCAGCTTATCACAGAATAATGAAAAACTGTTTTTT
>TRBV12-5|-|TRBD1|TRBJ2-5
CASGLVLGQGWETQYF
TGTGCTAGTGGTTTGGTACTGGGACAGGGTTGGGAGACCCAGTACTTC
>TRBV5-1|few|-|TRBJ1-6
CASSLGHRNSPLHF
TGCGCCAGCAGCTTGGGACACCGTAATTCACCCCTCCACTTT
>TRBV12-5|-|TRBD1|TRBJ1-5
CASGLGASGGESNQPQHF
TGTGCTAGTGGTTTAGGTGCCTCAGGGGGCGAGAGCAATCAGCCCCAGCATTTT
>TRBV4-1|few|TRBD2|TRBJ2-3
CASSQDEKTSGRNTQYF
TGCGCCAGCAGCCAAGATGAGAAGACTAGCGGGAGAAATACGCAGTATTTT
>TRBV5-4|few|TRBD2|TRBJ2-3
CASSFSGRAADTQYF
TGTGCCAGCAGCTTTAGCGGGAGGGCCGCAGATACGCAGTATTTT
>TRBV5-5|-|-|TRBJ2-1
CASSLYLTYSYNEQFF
TGTGCCAGCAGCTTGTACCTTACCTACTCCTACAATGAGCAGTTCTTC
>TRBV11-2|-|TRBD1|TRBJ2-7
CASSDPGQDYEQYF
TGTGCCAGCAGTGACCCGGGACAGGACTACGAGCAGTACTTC
>TRBV12-3/TRBV12-4|-|-|TRBJ2-3
CASSSPVGDTDTQYF
TGTGCCAGCAGTTCTCCCGTGGGGGACACAGATACGCAGTATTTT
>TRBV4-1|-|-|TRBJ2-7
CASSQEWEGYYEQYF
TGCGCCAGCAGCCAAGAGTGGGAAGGATACTACGAGCAGTACTTC
>TRBV24-1|few|TRBD2|TRBJ2-1
CATSDPSGRSHYNEQFF
TGTGCCACCAGTGATCCTAGCGGGAGGTCCCACTACAATGAGCAGTTCTTC
>TRBV12-3/TRBV12-4|few|TRBD1|TRBJ1-2
CASILAGGRHYGYTF
TGTGCCAGCATCTTGGCAGGGGGCCGTCACTATGGCTACACCTTC
>TRBV29-1|-|TRBD1|TRBJ2-3
CSATPGQGFTDTQYF
TGCAGCGCCACCCCGGGACAGGGCTTCACAGATACGCAGTATTTT
>TRBV5-1|-|-|TRBJ2-5
CASSGDSLLGETQYF
TGCGCCAGCAGCGGAGACAGCTTACTGGGAGAGACCCAGTACTTC
>TRBV11-2|few|-|TRBJ1-2
CASSLYGFDGYTF
TGTGCCAGCAGCTTATACGGGTTTGATGGCTACACCTTC
>TRBV29-1|-|-|TRBJ2-1
CSVEDLLGVGSYNEQFF
TGCAGCGTTGAAGATCTCCTGGGGGTTGGGTCCTACAATGAGCAGTTCTTC
>TRBV7-2|many|-|TRBJ2-7
CASSLAPPYEQYF
TGTGCCAGCAGCTTAGCACCGCCCTACGAGCAGTACTTC
>TRBV7-8|-|-|TRBJ1-2
CASSLRGYPVGYTF
TGTGCCAGCAGCTTAAGAGGGTACCCGGTGGGCTACACCTTC
>TRBV6-5|few|-|TRBJ2-5
CASSYGRRGETQYF
TGTGCCAGCAGTTACGGACGCCGCGGGGAGACCCAGTACTTC
>TRBV7-8|few|TRBD2|TRBJ2-1
CASSSRLAVGNEQFF
TGTGCCAGCAGCTCCAGGCTAGCGGTGGGGAATGAGCAGTTCTTC
>TRBV5-1|-|TRBD1|TRBJ1-1
CASSLDPQGDTEAFF
TGCGCCAGCAGCTTGGATCCTCAGGGGGACACTGAAGCTTTCTTT
>TRBV2|-|-|TRBJ2-7
CASLSGVHEQYF
TGTGCCAGCTTGTCTGGAGTCCACGAGCAGTACTTC
>TRBV7-9|many|-|TRBJ2-7
CASSRNMDSYEQYF
TGTGCCAGCAGCCGTAATATGGATTCCTACGAGCAGTACTTC
>TRBV25-1|few|-|TRBJ1-4
CASSVRRLATNEKLFF
TGTGCCAGCAGTGTCCGGCGACTGGCAACTAATGAAAAACTGTTTTTT
>TRBV5-1|few|TRBD2|TRBJ2-7
CASSSLAGESEEQYF
TGCGCCAGCAGCTCTCTAGCGGGAGAATCAGAAGAGCAGTACTTC
>TRBV7-8|few|TRBD1|TRBJ2-6
CASSTSGVDRAGANVLTF
TGTGCCAGCAGCACCAGTGGGGTAGACAGGGCTGGGGCCAACGTCCTGACTTTC
>TRBV6-5|few|-|TRBJ2-3
CASSYGSILTDTQYF
TGTGCCAGCAGTTACGGTTCTATCCTTACAGATACGCAGTATTTT
>TRBV20-1|-|-|TRBJ2-7
CSARDQVGRLPYEQYF
TGCAGTGCTAGAGATCAGGTTGGCAGACTTCCCTACGAGCAGTACTTC
>TRBV7-9|few|-|TRBJ1-6
CASSLGLSPLHF
TGTGCCAGCAGCTTAGGGCTTTCACCCCTCCACTTT
>TRBV27|-|-|TRBJ1-3
CASSLKRWGNTIYF
TGTGCCAGCAGTTTAAAGAGGTGGGGAAACACCATATATTTT
>TRBV7-3|few|TRBD2|TRBJ2-5
CASSLTGLRGETQYF
TGTGCCAGCAGCTTAACGGGACTAAGAGGAGAGACCCAGTACTTC
>TRBV6-5|-|TRBD1|TRBJ2-1
CASSYSGQGVYNEQFF
TGTGCCAGCAGTTACTCCGGACAGGGGGTGTACAATGAGCAGTTCTTC
>TRBV10-3|many|TRBD1|TRBJ2-3
CAITPGTGSTDTQYF
TGTGCCATCACTCCCGGGACAGGGAGCACAGATACGCAGTATTTT
>TRBV9|-|TRBD1|TRBJ2-1
CASSVEGAEVLYNEQFF
TGTGCCAGCAGCGTAGAGGGGGCGGAAGTCCTCTACAATGAGCAGTTCTTC
>TRBV4-1|-|-|TRBJ2-6
CASSQLRGQGSSGANVLTF
TGCGCCAGCAGCCAACTCCGGGGGCAGGGAAGTTCTGGGGCCAACGTCCTGACTTTC
>TRBV24-1|-|-|TRBJ2-5
CATSDSSLATQYF
TGTGCCACCAGTGATTCCTCTTTAGCGACCCAGTACTTC
>TRBV7-9|few|-|TRBJ2-1
CASSDPVFNEQFF
TGTGCCAGCAGCGACCCGGTCTTCAATGAGCAGTTCTTC
>TRBV9|-|TRBD2|TRBJ2-1
CASRRGLAGYNEQFF
TGTGCCAGCAGACGGGGACTAGCGGGTTACAATGAGCAGTTCTTC
>TRBV6-1|-|TRBD1|TRBJ2-5
CASRGTGGSQETQYF
TGTGCCAGCAGGGGGACAGGGGGTTCTCAAGAGACCCAGTACTTC
>TRBV5-1|many|-|TRBJ2-7
CASSLDYPPYEQYF
TGCGCCAGCAGCCTTGACTACCCTCCCTACGAGCAGTACTTC
>TRBV12-3/TRBV12-4|-|-|TRBJ2-7
CASSKRTGLVNEQYF
TGTGCCAGCAGTAAGCGAACAGGGCTCGTCAACGAGCAGTACTTC
>TRBV27|many|-|TRBJ1-5
CASSLGGRGQPQHF
TGTGCCAGCAGTTTAGGGGGGCGAGGGCAGCCCCAGCATTTT
>TRBV7-3|-|TRBD2|TRBJ2-1
CASSSTSGSHNEQFF
TGTGCCAGCAGCTCGACTAGCGGGAGCCACAATGAGCAGTTCTTC
>TRBV5-5|few|-|TRBJ1-1
CASSFGPMNTEAFF
TGTGCCAGCAGCTTCGGACCCATGAACACTGAAGCTTTCTTT
>TRBV25-1|few|-|TRBJ2-7
CASSASLSLTPPYEQYF
TGTGCCAGCAGTGCCTCCCTAAGTCTAACTCCCCCCTACGAGCAGTACTTC